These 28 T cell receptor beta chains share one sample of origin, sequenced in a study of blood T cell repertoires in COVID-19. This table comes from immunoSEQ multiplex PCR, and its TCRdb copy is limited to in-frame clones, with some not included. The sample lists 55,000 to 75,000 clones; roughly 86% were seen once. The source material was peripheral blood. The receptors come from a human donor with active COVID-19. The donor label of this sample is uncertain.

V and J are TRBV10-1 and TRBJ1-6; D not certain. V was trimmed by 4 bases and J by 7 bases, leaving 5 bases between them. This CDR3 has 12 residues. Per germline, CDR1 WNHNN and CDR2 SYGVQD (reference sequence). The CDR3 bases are TGCGCCAGCAGTGCCGGGAATTCACCCCTCCACTTT. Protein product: CASSAGNSPLHF.

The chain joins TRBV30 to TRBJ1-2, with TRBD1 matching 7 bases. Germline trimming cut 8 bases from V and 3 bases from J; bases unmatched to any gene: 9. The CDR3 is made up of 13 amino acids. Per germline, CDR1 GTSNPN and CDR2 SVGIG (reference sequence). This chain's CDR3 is CAAHRGGDYGYTF. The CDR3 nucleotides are TGTGCCGCCCACAGGGGTGGGGACTATGGCTACACCTTC.

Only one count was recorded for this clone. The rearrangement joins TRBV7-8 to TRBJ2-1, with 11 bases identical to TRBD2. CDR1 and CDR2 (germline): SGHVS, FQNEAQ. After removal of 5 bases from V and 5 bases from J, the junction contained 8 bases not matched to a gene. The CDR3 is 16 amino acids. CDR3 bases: TGTGCCAGCAGCCGTCGACTAGCGGGAAGTCACAATGAGCAGTTCTTC. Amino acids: CASSRRLAGSHNEQFF. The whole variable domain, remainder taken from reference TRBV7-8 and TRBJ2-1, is GAGVSQSPRYKVAKRGQDVALRCDPISGHVSLFWYQQALGQGPEFLTYFQNEAQLDKSGLPSDRFFAERPEGSVSTLKIQRTQQEDSAVYLCASSRRLAGSHNEQFFGPGTRLTVL.

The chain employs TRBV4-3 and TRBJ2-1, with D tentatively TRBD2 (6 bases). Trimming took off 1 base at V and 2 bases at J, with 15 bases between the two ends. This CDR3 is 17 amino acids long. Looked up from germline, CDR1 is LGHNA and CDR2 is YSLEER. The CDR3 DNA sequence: TGCGCCAGCAGCCAAGGTCCCGGGAGTGGGCCCTACAATGAGCAGTTCTTC. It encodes CASSQGPGSGPYNEQFF.

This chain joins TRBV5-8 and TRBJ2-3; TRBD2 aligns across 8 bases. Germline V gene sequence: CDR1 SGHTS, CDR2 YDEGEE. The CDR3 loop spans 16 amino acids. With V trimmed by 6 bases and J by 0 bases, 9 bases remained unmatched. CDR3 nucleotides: TGTGCCAGCAAGGTTTGGCGGGAGGAAAGCACAGATACGCAGTATTTT. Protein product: CASKVWREESTDTQYF.

The CDR3 nucleotides read TGTGCCAGCAGCCGGAGCGGGACGAACACCGGGGAGCTGTTTTTT. Protein sequence: CASSRSGTNTGELFF. The rearrangement joins TRBV7-2 to TRBJ2-2, with 7 bases aligning to TRBD2. The CDR3 length is 15 residues. The germline V gene encodes CDR1 SGHTA and CDR2 FQGNSA. V dropped 5 bases and J dropped 0; count of bases not matched to a gene: 3.

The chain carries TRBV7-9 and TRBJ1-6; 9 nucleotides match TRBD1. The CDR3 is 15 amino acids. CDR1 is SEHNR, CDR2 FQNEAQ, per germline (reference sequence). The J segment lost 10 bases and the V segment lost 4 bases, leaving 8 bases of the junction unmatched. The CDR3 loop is CASSSLDRGGSPLHF. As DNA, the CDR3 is TGTGCCAGCAGCTCCCTGGACAGGGGTGGATCACCCCTCCACTTT.

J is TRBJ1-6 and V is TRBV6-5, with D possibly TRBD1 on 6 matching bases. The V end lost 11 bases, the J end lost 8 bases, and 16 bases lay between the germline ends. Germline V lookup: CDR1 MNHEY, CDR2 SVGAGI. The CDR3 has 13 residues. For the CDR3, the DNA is TGTGCCGCCGGGACAAAAGTTGATTCACCCCTCCACTTT. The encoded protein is CAAGTKVDSPLHF.

CDR3 loop: CASSLRSYNSPLHF. The DNA for the CDR3 is TGTGCCAGCAGTTTAAGGAGCTATAATTCACCCCTCCACTTT. The chain is built from TRBV28 and TRBJ1-6; D gene uncertain. V was trimmed by 2 bases and J by 3 bases, leaving 5 bases between them. The length of the CDR3 is 14 residues. Germline V lookup: CDR1 MDHEN, CDR2 SYDVKM.

The CDR3 bases are TGTGCCAGCAGCGCAAAACAGGGGGGAGTGACTGAAGCTTTCTTT. It translates to CASSAKQGGVTEAFF. This chain connects TRBV9 to TRBJ1-1; 8 bases line up with TRBD1. This CDR3 contains 15 residues. Germline loops: CDR1 SGDLS, CDR2 YYNGEE. The V and J ends lost 3 bases and 5 bases, in that order; junction bases with no gene match: 9.

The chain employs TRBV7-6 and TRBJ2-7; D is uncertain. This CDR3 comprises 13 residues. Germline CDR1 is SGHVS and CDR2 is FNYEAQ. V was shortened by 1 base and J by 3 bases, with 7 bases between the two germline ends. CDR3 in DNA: TGTGCCAGCAGCTTAGGTCCAGGCTACGAGCAGTACTTC. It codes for CASSLGPGYEQYF.

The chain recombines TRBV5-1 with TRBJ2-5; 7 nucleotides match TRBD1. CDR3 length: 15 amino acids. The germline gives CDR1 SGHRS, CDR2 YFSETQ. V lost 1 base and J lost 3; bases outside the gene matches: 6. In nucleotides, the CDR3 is TGCGCCAGCAGCTTGAGTCACAGGGGCGAAGAGACCCAGTACTTC. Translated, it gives CASSLSHRGEETQYF.

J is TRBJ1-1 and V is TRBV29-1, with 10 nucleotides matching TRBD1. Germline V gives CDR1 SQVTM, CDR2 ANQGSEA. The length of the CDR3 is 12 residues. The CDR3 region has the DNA TGCAGTGGGGACAGGGGTTCGAGTGAAGCTTTCTTT. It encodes CSGDRGSSEAFF.

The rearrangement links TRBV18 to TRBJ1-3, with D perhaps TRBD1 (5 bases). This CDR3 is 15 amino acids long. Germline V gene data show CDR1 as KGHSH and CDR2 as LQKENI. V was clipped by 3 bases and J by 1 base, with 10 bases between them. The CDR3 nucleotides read TGTGCCAGCTCACCGGACACCGGTTCTGGAAACACCATATATTTT. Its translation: CASSPDTGSGNTIYF.

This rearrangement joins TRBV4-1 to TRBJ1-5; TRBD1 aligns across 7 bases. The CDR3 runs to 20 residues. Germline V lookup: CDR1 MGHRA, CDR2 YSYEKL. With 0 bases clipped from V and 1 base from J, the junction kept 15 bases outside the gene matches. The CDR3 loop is CASSQEVGVSGTVSNQPQHF. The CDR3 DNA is TGCGCCAGCAGCCAAGAAGTAGGTGTATCCGGGACAGTAAGCAATCAGCCCCAGCATTTT.

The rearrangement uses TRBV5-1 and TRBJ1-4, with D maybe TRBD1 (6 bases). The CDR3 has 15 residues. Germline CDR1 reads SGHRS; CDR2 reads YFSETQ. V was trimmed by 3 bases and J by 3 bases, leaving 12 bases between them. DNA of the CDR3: TGCGCCAGCAGCTCAGTGGGGGCACCTAATGAAAAACTGTTTTTT. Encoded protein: CASSSVGAPNEKLFF.

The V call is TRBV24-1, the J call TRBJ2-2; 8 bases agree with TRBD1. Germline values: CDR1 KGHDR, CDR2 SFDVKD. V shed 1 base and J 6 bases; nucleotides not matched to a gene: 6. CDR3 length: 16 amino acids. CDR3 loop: CATSDFRQGAPGELFF. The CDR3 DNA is TGTGCCACCAGTGATTTCAGGCAGGGGGCGCCCGGGGAGCTGTTTTTT.

The CDR3 here is CATSDSTSGILGNEQFF. Written as DNA, the CDR3 is TGTGCCACCAGTGATTCGACTAGCGGGATCCTGGGGAATGAGCAGTTCTTC. This rearrangement joins TRBV24-1 to TRBJ2-1; 11 nucleotides align to TRBD2. This CDR3 has 17 amino acids. CDR1 and CDR2 (germline): KGHDR, SFDVKD. V lost 2 bases and J lost 7; bases outside the gene matches: 9.

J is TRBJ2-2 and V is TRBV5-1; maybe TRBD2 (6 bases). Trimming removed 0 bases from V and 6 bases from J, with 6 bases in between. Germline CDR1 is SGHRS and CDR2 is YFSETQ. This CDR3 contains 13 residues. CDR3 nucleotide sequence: TGCGCCAGCAGCTTGGGGGAGGCCGGGGAGCTGTTTTTT. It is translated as CASSLGEAGELFF.

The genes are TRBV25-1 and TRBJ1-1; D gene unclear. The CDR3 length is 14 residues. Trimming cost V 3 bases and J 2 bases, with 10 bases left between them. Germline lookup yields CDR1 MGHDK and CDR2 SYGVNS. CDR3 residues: CASSDRGVNTEAFF. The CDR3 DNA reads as TGTGCCAGCAGTGATCGGGGAGTTAACACTGAAGCTTTCTTT.

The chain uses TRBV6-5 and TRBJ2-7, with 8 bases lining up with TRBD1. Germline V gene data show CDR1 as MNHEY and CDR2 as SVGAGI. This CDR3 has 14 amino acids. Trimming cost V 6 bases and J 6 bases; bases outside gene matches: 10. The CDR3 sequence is CASRDADRVREQYF. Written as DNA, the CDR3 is TGTGCCAGCAGAGACGCGGACAGGGTCCGCGAGCAGTACTTC.

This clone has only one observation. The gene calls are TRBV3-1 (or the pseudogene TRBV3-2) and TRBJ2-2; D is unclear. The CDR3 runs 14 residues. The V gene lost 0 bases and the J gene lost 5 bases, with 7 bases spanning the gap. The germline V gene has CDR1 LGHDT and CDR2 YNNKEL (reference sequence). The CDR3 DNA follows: TGTGCCAGCAGCCAAGAATATACTACCGGGGAGCTGTTTTTT. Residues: CASSQEYTTGELFF.

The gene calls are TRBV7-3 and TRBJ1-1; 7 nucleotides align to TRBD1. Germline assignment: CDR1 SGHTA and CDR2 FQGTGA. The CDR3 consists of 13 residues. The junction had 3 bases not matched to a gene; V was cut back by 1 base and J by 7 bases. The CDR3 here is CASSLIGGSEAFF. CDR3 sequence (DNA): TGTGCCAGCAGCTTAATAGGGGGCAGTGAAGCTTTCTTT.

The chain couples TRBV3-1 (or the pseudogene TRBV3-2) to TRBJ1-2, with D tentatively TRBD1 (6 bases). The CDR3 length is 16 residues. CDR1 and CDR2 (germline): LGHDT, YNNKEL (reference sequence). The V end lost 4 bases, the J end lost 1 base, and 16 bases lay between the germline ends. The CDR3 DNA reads TGTGCCAGCAGCCTGACGGGGGGCACGTATAACTATGGCTACACCTTC. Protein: CASSLTGGTYNYGYTF.

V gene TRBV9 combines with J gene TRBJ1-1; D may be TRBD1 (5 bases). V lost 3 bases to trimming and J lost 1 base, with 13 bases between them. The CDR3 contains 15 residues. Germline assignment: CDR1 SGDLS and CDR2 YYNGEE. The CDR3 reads CASSARGDWNTEAFF. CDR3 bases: TGTGCCAGCAGCGCGCGAGGGGACTGGAACACTGAAGCTTTCTTT.

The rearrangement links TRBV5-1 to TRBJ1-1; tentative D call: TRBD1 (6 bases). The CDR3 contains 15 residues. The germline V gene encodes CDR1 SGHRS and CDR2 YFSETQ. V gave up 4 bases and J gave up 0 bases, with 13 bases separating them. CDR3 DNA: TGCGCCAGCAGCACTCTTGGGGGCCTGAACACTGAAGCTTTCTTT. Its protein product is CASSTLGGLNTEAFF. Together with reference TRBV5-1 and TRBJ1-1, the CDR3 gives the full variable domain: KAGVTQTPRYLIKTRGQQVTLSCSPISGHRSVSWYQQTPGQGLQFLFEYFSETQRNKGNFPGRFSGRQFSNSRSEMNVSTLELGDSALYLCASSTLGGLNTEAFFGQGTRLTVV.

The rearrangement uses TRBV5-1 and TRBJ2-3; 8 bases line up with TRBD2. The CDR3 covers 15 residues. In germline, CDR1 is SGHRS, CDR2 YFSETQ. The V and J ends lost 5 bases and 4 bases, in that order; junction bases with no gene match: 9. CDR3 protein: CASSTSGGRPDTQYF. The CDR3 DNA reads TGCGCCAGCAGTACCTCGGGCGGGAGGCCAGATACGCAGTATTTT. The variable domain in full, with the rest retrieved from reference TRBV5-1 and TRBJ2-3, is KAGVTQTPRYLIKTRGQQVTLSCSPISGHRSVSWYQQTPGQGLQFLFEYFSETQRNKGNFPGRFSGRQFSNSRSEMNVSTLELGDSALYLCASSTSGGRPDTQYFGPGTRLTVL.

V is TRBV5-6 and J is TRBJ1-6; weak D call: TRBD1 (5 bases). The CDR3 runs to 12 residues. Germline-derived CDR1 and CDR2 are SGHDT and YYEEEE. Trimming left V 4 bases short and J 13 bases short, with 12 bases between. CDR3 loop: CASSPQRGPLHF. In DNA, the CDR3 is TGTGCCAGCAGCCCGCAGCGGGGGCCCCTCCACTTT.